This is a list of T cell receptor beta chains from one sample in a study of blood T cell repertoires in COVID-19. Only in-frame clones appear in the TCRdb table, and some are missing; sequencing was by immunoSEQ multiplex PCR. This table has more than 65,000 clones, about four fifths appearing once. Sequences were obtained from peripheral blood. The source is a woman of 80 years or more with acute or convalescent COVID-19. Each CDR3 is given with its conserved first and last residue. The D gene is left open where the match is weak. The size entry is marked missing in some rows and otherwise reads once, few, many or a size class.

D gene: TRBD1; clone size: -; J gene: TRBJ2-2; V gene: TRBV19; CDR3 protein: CASSRRGGTGQGTGELFF; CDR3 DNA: TGTGCCAGTAGCCGGAGGGGAGGGACAGGGCAAGGCACCGGGGAGCTGTTTTTT
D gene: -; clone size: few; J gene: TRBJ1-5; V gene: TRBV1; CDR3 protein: CTSSRELGNQPQHF; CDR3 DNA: TGCACCAGCAGCAGGGAGTTGGGCAATCAGCCCCAGCATTTT
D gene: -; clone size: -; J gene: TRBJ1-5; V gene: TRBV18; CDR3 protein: CASSSGAGSNQPQHF; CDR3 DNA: TGTGCCAGCTCGTCAGGAGCGGGGAGCAATCAGCCCCAGCATTTT
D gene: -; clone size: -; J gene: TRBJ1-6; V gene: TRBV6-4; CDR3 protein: CASSDSGDIGSPLHF; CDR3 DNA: TGTGCCAGCAGTGACTCCGGGGACATAGGTTCACCCCTCCACTTT
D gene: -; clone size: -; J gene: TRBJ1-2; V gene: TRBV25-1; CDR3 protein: CASSFDLEGYGYTF; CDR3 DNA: TGTGCCAGCAGTTTTGACCTTGAGGGCTATGGCTACACCTTC
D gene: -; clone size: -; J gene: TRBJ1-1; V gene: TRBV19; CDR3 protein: CASSPRGGRGLSTEAFF; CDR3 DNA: TGTGCCAGTAGTCCCCGAGGCGGGAGGGGTCTGAGCACTGAAGCTTTCTTT
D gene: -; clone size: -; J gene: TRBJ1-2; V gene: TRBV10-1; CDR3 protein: CASSDTYYGYTF; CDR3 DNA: TGCGCCAGCAGTGACACATACTATGGCTACACCTTC
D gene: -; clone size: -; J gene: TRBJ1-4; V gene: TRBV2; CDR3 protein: CASSETRGGEKLFF; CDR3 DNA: TGTGCCAGCAGTGAAACAAGGGGGGGTGAAAAACTGTTTTTT
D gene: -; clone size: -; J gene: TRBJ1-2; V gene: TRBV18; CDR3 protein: CASSPGGESGYTF; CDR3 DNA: TGTGCCAGCTCACCAGGGGGCGAGTCTGGCTACACCTTC
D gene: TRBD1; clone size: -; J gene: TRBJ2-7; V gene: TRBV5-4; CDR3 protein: CATQSGTGRSYEQYF; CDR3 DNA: TGTGCCACCCAGAGTGGGACAGGCCGCTCCTACGAGCAGTACTTC
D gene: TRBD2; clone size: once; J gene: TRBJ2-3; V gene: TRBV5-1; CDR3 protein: CASTIAGRTDTQYF; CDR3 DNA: TGCGCCAGTACTATAGCGGGGCGCACAGATACGCAGTATTTT
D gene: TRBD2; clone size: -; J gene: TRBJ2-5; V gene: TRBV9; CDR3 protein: CASSVGTSGGQETQYF; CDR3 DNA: TGTGCCAGCAGCGTAGGGACTAGCGGGGGACAAGAGACCCAGTACTTC
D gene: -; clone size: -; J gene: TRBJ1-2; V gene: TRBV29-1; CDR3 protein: CSVAVNYGYTF; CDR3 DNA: TGCAGCGTTGCGGTGAACTATGGCTACACCTTC
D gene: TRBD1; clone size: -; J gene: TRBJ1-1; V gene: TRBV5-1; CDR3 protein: CASRPEAGGFTEAFF; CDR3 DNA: TGCGCCAGCAGACCGGAGGCAGGGGGCTTCACTGAAGCTTTCTTT
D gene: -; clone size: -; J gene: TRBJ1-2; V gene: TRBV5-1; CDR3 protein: CASSSIQGGVNYGYTF; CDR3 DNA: TGCGCCAGCAGCTCGATTCAGGGTGGAGTCAACTATGGCTACACCTTC
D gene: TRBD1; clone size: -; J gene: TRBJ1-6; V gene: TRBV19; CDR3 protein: CASSDRGRNSPLHF; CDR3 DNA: TGTGCCAGTAGTGACAGGGGGAGAAATTCACCCCTCCACTTT
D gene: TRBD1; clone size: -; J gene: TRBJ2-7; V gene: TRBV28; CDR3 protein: CASHTPAGDRPLLPYF; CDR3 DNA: TGTGCCAGCCATACTCCGGCAGGGGACAGGCCCTTATTACCGTACTTC
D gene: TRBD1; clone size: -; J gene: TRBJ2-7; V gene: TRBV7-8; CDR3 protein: CASSPGQGATYEQYF; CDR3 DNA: TGTGCCAGCAGCCCCGGACAGGGGGCGACCTACGAGCAGTACTTC
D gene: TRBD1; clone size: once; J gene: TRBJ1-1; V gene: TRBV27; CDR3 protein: CASSYRGRGTEAFF; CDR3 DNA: TGTGCCAGCAGTTACAGGGGGAGAGGGACTGAAGCTTTCTTT
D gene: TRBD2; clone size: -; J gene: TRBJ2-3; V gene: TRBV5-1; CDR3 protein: CASSAYPGLAGAQRKQYF; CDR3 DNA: TGCGCCAGCAGCGCCTATCCGGGACTAGCGGGGGCCCAAAGGAAGCAGTATTTT
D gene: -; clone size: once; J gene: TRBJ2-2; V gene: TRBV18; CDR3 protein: CASSPRPANTGELFF; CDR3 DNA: TGTGCCAGCTCACCGAGGCCAGCTAACACCGGGGAGCTGTTTTTT
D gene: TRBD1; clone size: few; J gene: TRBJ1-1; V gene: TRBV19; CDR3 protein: CASISRGQPNTEAFF; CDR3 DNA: TGTGCCAGTATTAGTCGGGGACAGCCGAACACTGAAGCTTTCTTT
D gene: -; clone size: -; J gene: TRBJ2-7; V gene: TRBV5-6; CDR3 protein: CASSHGQSYEQYF; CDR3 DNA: TGTGCCAGCAGCCACGGACAGTCTTACGAGCAGTACTTC
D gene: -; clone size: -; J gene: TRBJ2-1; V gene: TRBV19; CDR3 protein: CASRRDNEQFF; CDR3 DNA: TGTGCCAGTAGGAGAGACAATGAGCAGTTCTTC
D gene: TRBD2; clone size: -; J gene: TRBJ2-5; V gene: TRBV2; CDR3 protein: CATQMQLAGDETQYF; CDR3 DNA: TGTGCCACCCAAATGCAACTAGCGGGGGATGAGACCCAGTACTTC